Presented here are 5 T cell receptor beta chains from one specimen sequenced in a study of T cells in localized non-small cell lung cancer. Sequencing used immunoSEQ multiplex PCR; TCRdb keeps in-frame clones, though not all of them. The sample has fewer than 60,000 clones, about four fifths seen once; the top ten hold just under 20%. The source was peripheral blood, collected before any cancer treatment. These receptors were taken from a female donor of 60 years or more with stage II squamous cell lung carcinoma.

CDR3 bases: TGTGCCAGCAGTTACCGGCCCATGAACACTGAAGCTTTCTTT. Translating it yields CASSYRPMNTEAFF. The chain joins TRBV6-5 to TRBJ1-1; D remains ambiguous. Trimming stripped 2 bases from V and 0 bases from J, with 7 bases between. Germline V gene lookup returns CDR1 MNHEY and CDR2 SVGAGI. The CDR3 extends over 14 amino acids.

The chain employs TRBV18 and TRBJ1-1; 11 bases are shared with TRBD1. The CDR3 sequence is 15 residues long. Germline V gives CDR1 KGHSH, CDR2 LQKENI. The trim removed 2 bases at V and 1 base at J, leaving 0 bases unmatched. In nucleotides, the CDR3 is TGTGCCAGCTCACCAGGACAGGGGGCGAACACTGAAGCTTTCTTT. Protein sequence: CASSPGQGANTEAFF.

CDR3 residues: CASSLPGLGTDTQYF. CDR3 coding DNA: TGTGCCAGCAGTTTACCGGGACTAGGAACAGATACGCAGTATTTT. The V call is TRBV5-4, the J call TRBJ2-3; 8 positions agree with TRBD2. J was trimmed by 3 bases and V by 5 bases; bases with no gene match: 8. Germline loops: CDR1 SGHNT, CDR2 YYREEE (reference sequence). The CDR3 spans 15 residues.

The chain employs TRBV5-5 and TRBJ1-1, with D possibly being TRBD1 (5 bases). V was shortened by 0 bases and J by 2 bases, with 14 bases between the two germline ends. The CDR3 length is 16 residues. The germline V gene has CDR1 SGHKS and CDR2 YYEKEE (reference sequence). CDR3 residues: CASSLVGGGSNTEAFF. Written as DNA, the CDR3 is TGTGCCAGCAGCTTGGTGGGTGGGGGGTCTAACACTGAAGCTTTCTTT.

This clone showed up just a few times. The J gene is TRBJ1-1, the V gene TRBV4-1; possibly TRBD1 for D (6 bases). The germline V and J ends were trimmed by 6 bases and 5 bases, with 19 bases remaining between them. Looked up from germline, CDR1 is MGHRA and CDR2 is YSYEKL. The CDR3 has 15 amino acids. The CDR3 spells CASSPQTGKGTEAFF. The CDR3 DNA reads TGCGCCAGCAGTCCCCAGACAGGAAAAGGGACTGAAGCTTTCTTT.